This TCR beta chain was identified in a study of tumor and adjacent non-tumor tissue in lung cancer. As regards this clonotype: Its antigen remains unknown.

The template was RNA from unsorted bulk tissue. Newly diagnosed lung cancer patients had thoracic surgery in China, August–late 2014, without prior chemotherapy. A modified ARM-PCR protocol with three rounds of nested PCR amplified TCRbeta. MiXCR, applied by TCRdb to the multiplex PCR reads, yields one record per CDR3 protein. The sample has more than 120,000 distinct CDR3 sequences; around two thirds are singletons. Overall study findings and caveats: Shorter survival was associated with higher TCR diversity in tumors. TCR diversity was significantly greater in tumor than normal lung tissue.

In germline, CDR1 is DFQATT, CDR2 SNEGSKA (reference sequence). V lost 7 bases and J lost 5, with 21 bases in between. This CDR3 spans 15 amino acids. The V and J genes are TRBV20-1 and TRBJ2-1; perhaps TRBD1 as D (5 bases). Sequencing was carried out using lung tumor tissue. This TCR came from a man between 60 and 75 years old with small cell lung cancer. In nucleotides, the CDR3 is TGCAGTGTTAGGTCCAGCAGGGATGTCAACAATGAGCAGTTCTTC. As protein: CSVRSSRDVNNEQFF.